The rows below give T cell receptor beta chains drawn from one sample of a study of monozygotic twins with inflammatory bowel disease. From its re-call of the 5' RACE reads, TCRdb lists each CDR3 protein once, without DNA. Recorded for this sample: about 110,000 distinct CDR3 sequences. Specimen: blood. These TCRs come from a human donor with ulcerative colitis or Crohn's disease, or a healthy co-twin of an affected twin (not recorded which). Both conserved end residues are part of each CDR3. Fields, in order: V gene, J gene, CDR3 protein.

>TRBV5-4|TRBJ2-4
CASSIELAKNIQYF
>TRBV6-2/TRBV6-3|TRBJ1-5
CASSAYRAYQPQHF
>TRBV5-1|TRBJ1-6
CASSRLGGTPLHF
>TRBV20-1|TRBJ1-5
CSARKDNDQPQHF
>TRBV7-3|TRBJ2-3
CASSLGGTTSTDTQYF
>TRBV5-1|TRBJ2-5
CASSLFPLAGGETQYF
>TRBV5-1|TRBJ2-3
CASSLPTGLSTDTQYF
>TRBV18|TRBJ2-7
CASSPPRSSYEQYF
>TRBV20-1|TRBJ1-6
CSARDEQLNSPLHF
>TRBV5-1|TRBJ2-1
CASSEGVDRGEQFF
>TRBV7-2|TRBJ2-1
CASSSLQGYNEQFF
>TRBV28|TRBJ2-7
CASSFGRRSSYEQYF
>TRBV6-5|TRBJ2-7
CASSSPGTSRPSSYEQYF
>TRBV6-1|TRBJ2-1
CASSPRTVSSYNEQFF
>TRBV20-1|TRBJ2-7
CSARTGEFEEQYF
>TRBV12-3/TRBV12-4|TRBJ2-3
CASSLGGHSSTDTQYF
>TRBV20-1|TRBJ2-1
CSAKGGDGNEQFF
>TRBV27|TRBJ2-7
CASGRDTYSYEQYF
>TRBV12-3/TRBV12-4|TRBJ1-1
CASSPRQDTEAFF
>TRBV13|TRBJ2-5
CASSPLLAGYQETQYF
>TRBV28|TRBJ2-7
CASRKAGGFSYEQYF
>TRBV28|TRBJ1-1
CASRVLANTEAFF
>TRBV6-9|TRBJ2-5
CASSYYPPLREETQYF
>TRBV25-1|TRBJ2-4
CASSETEDIQYF